A selection of T cell receptor beta chains follows, all from one sample in a study of T cell changes during pregnancy in multiple sclerosis. Assay used: immunoSEQ multiplex PCR; TCRdb lists only in-frame clones, some missing. The data hold roughly 42,000 clones, with roughly nine tenths observed a single time. The input for sequencing was CD4+ T cells from peripheral blood mononuclear cells, taken before pregnancy. The receptors originated from a female donor with multiple sclerosis, enrolled in a pregnancy study. Each CDR3 is given with its conserved first and last residue. Each record gives: D gene, J gene, V gene, clone size, CDR3 protein, CDR3 DNA. D genes are given only for firm matches. The size field is filled for only some rows; it gives once, few, many or a size class.

TRBD1 TRBJ2-5 TRBV5-6 . CASSLEGTGKLQETQYF TGTGCCAGCAGCTTGGAAGGGACAGGAAAGCTCCAAGAGACCCAGTACTTC
. TRBJ2-7 TRBV5-5 . CASSSPGSYEQYF TGTGCCAGCAGCTCCCCAGGTTCCTACGAGCAGTACTTC
TRBD1 TRBJ1-2 TRBV27 . CASSHGQGGGYTF TGTGCCAGCAGTCACGGACAGGGAGGTGGCTACACCTTC
. TRBJ1-6 TRBV19 once CASAAGVNSPLHF TGTGCCAGTGCCGCGGGGGTAAATTCACCCCTCCACTTT
. TRBJ1-5 TRBV7-2 few CASSFRQSNQPQHF TGTGCCAGCAGTTTCCGACAGTCCAATCAGCCCCAGCATTTT
TRBD2 TRBJ2-1 TRBV7-2 . CASSPGSGKRGGGNEQFF TGTGCCAGCAGCCCAGGGTCGGGGAAGCGGGGGGGAGGCAATGAGCAGTTCTTC
TRBD2 TRBJ2-1 TRBV7-2 . CASSWVRGAYNEQFF TGTGCCAGCAGCTGGGTTCGGGGGGCCTACAATGAGCAGTTCTTC
. TRBJ1-2 TRBV7-9 . CASSRPFALGAAEYTF TGTGCCAGCAGCCGACCGTTCGCCCTGGGGGCGGCGGAATACACCTTC
. TRBJ1-1 TRBV4-2 . CASRTSFGTEAFF TGTGCCAGCAGGACATCTTTCGGCACTGAAGCTTTCTTT
TRBD1 TRBJ1-4 TRBV7-8 . CASSPPPGQGDEKLFF TGTGCCAGCAGCCCCCCCCCGGGCCAGGGGGATGAAAAACTGTTTTTT
TRBD2 TRBJ2-1 TRBV7-6 . CASSQGLRDNEQFF TGTGCCAGCAGCCAGGGACTACGGGACAATGAGCAGTTCTTC
. TRBJ2-7 TRBV6-1 . CASSKTVSYEQYF TGTGCCAGCAGTAAAACAGTTTCCTACGAGCAGTACTTC
TRBD2 TRBJ2-3 TRBV18 . CASEAGEWTDTQYF TGTGCCAGCGAAGCGGGGGAATGGACAGATACGCAGTATTTT
TRBD2 TRBJ2-3 TRBV7-8 . CASSPRGTLAGAADTQYF TGTGCCAGCAGCCCCCGTGGAACACTAGCGGGAGCAGCAGATACGCAGTATTTT
. TRBJ2-5 TRBV6-1 . CASSRGGETQYF TGTGCCAGCAGTCGGGGTGGGGAGACCCAGTACTTC
TRBD1 TRBJ1-6 TRBV4-3 . CASSQTGGAENSPLHF TGCGCCAGCAGCCAGACAGGGGGCGCGGAAAATTCACCCCTCCACTTT
TRBD2 TRBJ2-3 TRBV4-2 . CASSPRLAGGPDTDTQYF TGTGCCAGCAGCCCGAGACTAGCGGGGGGGCCGGACACAGATACGCAGTATTTT
TRBD2 TRBJ2-5 TRBV6-5 . CASSYSTSGGQETQYF TGTGCCAGCAGTTACTCGACTAGCGGGGGGCAAGAGACCCAGTACTTC
TRBD1 TRBJ1-6 TRBV7-3 . CASSLGGTGVSPLHF TGTGCCAGCAGCCTGGGCGGGACAGGGGTTTCACCCCTCCACTTT
. TRBJ2-5 TRBV18 . CASSPVGETQYF TGTGCCAGCTCACCAGTCGGGGAGACCCAGTACTTC
. TRBJ1-1 TRBV7-8 once CASIVTAGTEAFF TGTGCCAGCATTGTTACAGCGGGCACTGAAGCTTTCTTT
TRBD2 TRBJ2-7 TRBV18 few CASSTSGGSYEQYF TGTGCCAGCTCAACTAGCGGGGGATCCTACGAGCAGTACTTC